Below, 29 T cell receptor beta chains from the same sample are listed, as sequenced in a study of PD-1 blockade in classical Hodgkin lymphoma. As to time point: cycle 4 day 1 (C4D1), after five to seven weeks of nivolumab. Each patient experienced a relapse that followed autologous stem cell transplantation, and brentuximab vedotin exposure varied. Assay used: immunoSEQ multiplex PCR; TCRdb lists only in-frame clones, some missing. Here the sample spans 45,000 to 55,000 clones, around 74% being singletons. The starting material was peripheral blood mononuclear cells (PBMCs), obtained before the fourth cycle of nivolumab. The receptor set was obtained from a human donor with classical Hodgkin lymphoma.

This chain connects TRBV11-3 to TRBJ2-7; D is possibly TRBD2 (5 bases). With 1 base removed from V and 2 bases from J, the gap between germline ends came to 12 bases. This CDR3 region has 15 residues. The germline V gene has CDR1 SGHNT and CDR2 YENEEA. For the CDR3, the DNA is TGTGCCAGCAGCTTAGTCGGCGGGCCCCCCTACGAGCAGTACTTC. This codes for CASSLVGGPPYEQYF.

This chain links TRBV7-3 with TRBJ2-7, with a tentative D call TRBD2 (7 bases). The germline V gene encodes CDR1 SGHTA and CDR2 FQGTGA. This CDR3 region has 14 residues. Trimming took off 3 bases at V and 6 bases at J, with 15 bases between the two ends. The CDR3 region is CASSFSGRGAEQYF. Written as DNA, the CDR3 is TGTGCCAGCAGCTTCTCCGGTCGGGGGGCCGAGCAGTACTTC.

The genes are TRBV7-2 and TRBJ2-3; no clear D gene. V dropped 1 base and J dropped 3 bases, with 8 bases sitting between them. The CDR3 has 14 amino acids. CDR1 and CDR2 from the germline V gene are SGHTA and FQGNSA. As DNA, the CDR3 is TGTGCCAGCAGCTTAGGAGGAAGGACAGATACGCAGTATTTT. As protein: CASSLGGRTDTQYF.

This chain uses TRBV28 with TRBJ2-7; TRBD1 matches 7 bases. The germline V gene encodes CDR1 MDHEN and CDR2 SYDVKM. Unmatched junction bases numbered 13, after V lost 5 bases and J lost 9 bases. The CDR3 spans 14 residues. The CDR3 bases are TGTGCCAGCAGTCCTCCGGGACAGCTGGGAGTGCAGTACTTC. Encoded protein: CASSPPGQLGVQYF.

The chain recombines TRBV7-9 with TRBJ2-7; no reliable D call. V lost 4 bases and J lost 5, with 18 bases in between. This CDR3 is 15 amino acids long. Germline V gene data show CDR1 as SEHNR and CDR2 as FQNEAQ (reference sequence). The CDR3 DNA follows: TGTGCCAGCAGCTCTACTCTCGGACCTTACGACGAGCAGTACTTC. This codes for CASSSTLGPYDEQYF. The whole variable domain, remainder taken from reference TRBV7-9 and TRBJ2-7, is DTGVSQNPRHKITKRGQNVTFRCDPISEHNRLYWYRQTLGQGPEFLTYFQNEAQLEKSRLLSDRFSAERPKGSFSTLEIQRTEQGDSAMYLCASSSTLGPYDEQYFGPGTRLTVT.

This chain uses TRBV28 with TRBJ1-4; maybe TRBD1 (5 bases). Trimming stripped 6 bases from V and 3 bases from J, with 14 bases between. The CDR3 consists of 15 residues. CDR1 MDHEN and CDR2 SYDVKM come from the germline V gene. This CDR3 is CASREQGHANEKLFF. Here the CDR3 DNA reads TGTGCCAGCAGAGAGCAGGGCCATGCTAATGAAAAACTGTTTTTT.

V usage is TRBV6-5 and J usage is TRBJ1-1, with D unclear. This CDR3 contains 14 residues. Looked up from germline, CDR1 is MNHEY and CDR2 is SVGAGI. V lost 3 bases and J lost 10, with 18 bases in between. The CDR3: CASSYSSEGLRAFF. The CDR3 bases are TGTGCCAGCAGTTATTCCAGCGAAGGGCTGCGAGCTTTCTTT.

The gene calls are TRBV7-2 and TRBJ2-2; D is undetermined. The CDR3 has 15 amino acids. Germline V lookup: CDR1 SGHTA, CDR2 FQGNSA. The V end was cut by 3 bases, the J end by 1 base, with 9 bases between. The CDR3 nucleotides are TGTGCCAGCAGCTTCCTGGGGTTGAACACCGGGGAGCTGTTTTTT. This translates into CASSFLGLNTGELFF. Full variable domain (remainder filled in from reference TRBV7-2 and TRBJ2-2): GAGVSQSPSNKVTEKGKDVELRCDPISGHTALYWYRQSLGQGLEFLIYFQGNSAPDKSGLPSDRFSAERTGGSVSTLTIQRTQQEDSAVYLCASSFLGLNTGELFFGEGSRLTVL.

CDR3 loop: CASSVGGQIDEKLFF. CDR3 DNA sequence: TGTGCCAGCAGCGTTGGCGGGCAGATCGATGAAAAACTGTTTTTT. This chain connects TRBV5-4 to TRBJ1-4; D is unresolved. Per the germline V gene, CDR1 is SGHNT and CDR2 is YYREEE (reference sequence). The CDR3 sequence is 15 residues long. V lost 4 bases, J lost 6 bases, and 16 bases lay in between.

The J gene is TRBJ2-1, the V gene TRBV7-8, with 11 bases fitting TRBD2. The germline CDR1 and CDR2 sequences are SGHVS and FQNEAQ. CDR3 length: 14 residues. V dropped 6 bases and J dropped 10; count of bases not matched to a gene: 8. The CDR3 region is CASSSTSGIDEQFF. The CDR3 region has the DNA TGTGCCAGCAGTTCGACTAGCGGGATAGACGAGCAGTTCTTC.

With respect to this clone: In this CDR3 the conserved last residue, phenylalanine or tryptophan, is missing, so a read error is likely. It is unclear where the CDR3 begins or ends on the DNA, so no DNA is shown, and the CDR3 is as TCRdb lists it. This chain connects TRBV18 to TRBJ2-7; the table's D call TRBD1 went unverified against the DNA. The germline CDR1 and CDR2 sequences are KGHSH and LQKENI. The length of the CDR3 is 11 amino acids, counting both ends. The CDR3 sequence: CASSTSGQASL.

Only a few counts were recorded for this clone. This chain uses TRBV7-9 with TRBJ2-7, with 11 bases fitting TRBD2. The germline CDR1 and CDR2 sequences are SEHNR and FQNEAQ (reference sequence). Trimming cost V 1 base and J 2 bases; bases outside gene matches: 1. This CDR3 comprises 15 residues. Here the CDR3 DNA reads TGTGCCAGCAGCTTAGGACTAGCGGGGCCCTACGAGCAGTACTTC. Translating it yields CASSLGLAGPYEQYF.

The V and J genes are TRBV15 and TRBJ2-7, with D uncertain. The CDR3 length is 12 residues. CDR1 is LNHNV and CDR2 is YYDKDF in the germline V gene (reference sequence). Trimming pared 0 bases from V and 8 bases from J, leaving 8 bases between. The CDR3 spells CATSRDRVKQYF. DNA of the CDR3: TGTGCCACCAGCAGAGATCGCGTCAAGCAGTACTTC. The whole variable domain, filled in from reference TRBV15 and TRBJ2-7, reads DAMVIQNPRYQVTQFGKPVTLSCSQTLNHNVMYWYQQKSSQAPKLLFHYYDKDFNNEADTPDNFQSRRPNTSFCFLDIRSPGLGDTAMYLCATSRDRVKQYFGPGTRLTVT.

The chain employs TRBV6-6 and TRBJ2-7; possibly TRBD1 or TRBD2 for D (5 bases each). Between the trimmed V and J ends, which lost 2 bases and 2 bases, there was a span of 10 bases. CDR3 length: 14 residues. Germline V gene lookup returns CDR1 MNHNY and CDR2 SVGAGI (reference sequence). The CDR3 DNA reads as TGTGCCAGCAGTTACGAGGGACCGCCCTACGAGCAGTACTTC. It specifies CASSYEGPPYEQYF.

This clone was observed once. J is TRBJ1-4 and V is TRBV5-8, with D tentatively TRBD1 (6 bases). Trimming removed 4 bases at V and 6 bases at J, with 19 bases between. CDR3 size: 16 residues. Germline V lookup: CDR1 SGHTS, CDR2 YDEGEE. CDR3 residues: CASSRGGGAGDEKLFF. The CDR3 DNA reads TGTGCCAGCAGCCGAGGGGGGGGCGCAGGGGATGAAAAACTGTTTTTT.

The rearrangement links TRBV4-1 to TRBJ1-1, with 8 bases that match TRBD1. V trimming: 1 base; J trimming: 4 bases; junction bases outside the gene matches: 8. Germline V gives CDR1 MGHRA, CDR2 YSYEKL. The CDR3 covers 16 residues. DNA for the CDR3: TGCGCCAGCAGCCAAGGACCAGGGGGCTCGAGCACTGAAGCTTTCTTT. Translating it yields CASSQGPGGSSTEAFF.

J is TRBJ2-2 and V is TRBV28; 8 bases align to TRBD1. The germline CDR1 and CDR2 sequences are MDHEN and SYDVKM. The CDR3 contains 16 residues. V was clipped by 5 bases and J by 3 bases; unmatched bases: 8. CDR3 nucleotides: TGTGCCAGCAGTCCCCTGGACAGGGAGTACACCGGGGAGCTGTTTTTT. This gives the protein CASSPLDREYTGELFF.

This chain joins TRBV28 and TRBJ1-1; D call uncertain. Deletions cut 3 bases from V and 6 bases from J, with 11 bases between. Germline V CDR1 and CDR2: MDHEN, SYDVKM. CDR3 size: 13 residues. CDR3: CASSFGEEAEAFF. The CDR3 DNA sequence: TGTGCCAGCAGTTTTGGTGAGGAGGCTGAAGCTTTCTTT.

This clone was detected only once. The V gene is TRBV9, the J gene TRBJ1-4, with 9 bases identical to TRBD1. CDR1 is SGDLS, CDR2 YYNGEE, per germline. This CDR3 contains 15 residues. V gave up 4 bases and J gave up 6 bases; unmatched junction bases: 7. CDR3 protein: CASSLWTGEDEKLFF. Here the CDR3 DNA reads TGTGCCAGCAGCCTATGGACAGGGGAAGATGAAAAACTGTTTTTT. The whole variable domain, remainder taken from reference TRBV9 and TRBJ1-4, is DSGVTQTPKHLITATGQRVTLRCSPRSGDLSVYWYQQSLDQGLQFLIQYYNGEERAKGNILERFSAQQFPDLHSELNLSSLELGDSALYFCASSLWTGEDEKLFFGSGTQLSVL.

The chain links TRBV5-6 to TRBJ2-1, with 10 bases matching TRBD2. Germline CDR1 SGHDT, CDR2 YYEEEE. J lost 5 bases, V lost 2 bases, and 4 bases had no gene match. The CDR3 runs to 15 residues. This CDR3 reads CASSFLAGVDNEQFF. The CDR3 DNA reads TGTGCCAGCAGCTTCCTAGCGGGAGTGGACAATGAGCAGTTCTTC. Supplemented by reference TRBV5-6 and TRBJ2-1, the full variable domain reads DAGVTQSPTHLIKTRGQQVTLRCSPKSGHDTVSWYQQALGQGPQFIFQYYEEEERQRGNFPDRFSGHQFPNYSSELNVNALLLGDSALYLCASSFLAGVDNEQFFGPGTRLTVL.

J is TRBJ2-5 and V is TRBV19; D remains ambiguous. The CDR3 loop spans 12 amino acids. The ends were cut back, 3 bases at V and 6 bases at J, with 8 bases in the middle. Germline V gene lookup returns CDR1 LNHDA and CDR2 SQIVND (reference sequence). DNA for the CDR3: TGTGCCAGTAGTATGGTGAAAAAGACCCAGTACTTC. This encodes CASSMVKKTQYF.

V and J are TRBV7-2 and TRBJ2-5; D ambiguous. Germline V lookup: CDR1 SGHTA, CDR2 FQGNSA. V lost 1 base, J lost 1 base, and 10 bases lay in between. The CDR3 runs to 15 residues. Here the CDR3 DNA reads TGTGCCAGCAGCTTAGTCCGCCGACTCCAAGAGACCCAGTACTTC. Its translation: CASSLVRRLQETQYF.

This rearrangement joins TRBV7-2 to TRBJ2-4; 13 bases align to TRBD2. Germline V gene sequence: CDR1 SGHTA, CDR2 FQGNSA. Trimming cost V 3 bases and J 11 bases; bases outside gene matches: 7. The CDR3 is 15 amino acids. CDR3: CASSFGLAGVGVQYF. The CDR3 nucleotides read TGTGCCAGCAGCTTTGGACTAGCGGGAGTGGGCGTTCAGTACTTC.

This rearrangement joins TRBV9 to TRBJ1-2, with TRBD1 identical over 7 bases. The J segment lost 4 bases and the V segment lost 0 bases, leaving 6 bases of the junction unmatched. The CDR3 sequence is 15 residues long. The V gene's germline CDR1 is SGDLS and CDR2 YYNGEE. The CDR3 DNA reads TGTGCCAGCAGCGTAGCTAGGGGGCGCCCCTATGGCTACACCTTC. It is translated as CASSVARGRPYGYTF.

This chain connects TRBV7-9 to TRBJ1-1; D call uncertain. The V and J ends lost 3 bases and 1 base respectively, with 9 bases between them. Germline assignment: CDR1 SEHNR and CDR2 FQNEAQ (reference sequence). The CDR3 spans 14 residues. Here the CDR3 DNA reads TGTGCCAGCAGCTTCACCAGTTGGAACACTGAAGCTTTCTTT. Translation: CASSFTSWNTEAFF. The variable domain in full, completed from reference TRBV7-9 and TRBJ1-1, reads DTGVSQNPRHKITKRGQNVTFRCDPISEHNRLYWYRQTLGQGPEFLTYFQNEAQLEKSRLLSDRFSAERPKGSFSTLEIQRTEQGDSAMYLCASSFTSWNTEAFFGQGTRLTVV.

This chain uses TRBV5-1 with TRBJ2-7, with D perhaps TRBD1 (5 bases). Trimming left V 7 bases short and J 2 bases short, with 19 bases between. The CDR3 consists of 15 residues. Per the germline V gene, CDR1 is SGHRS and CDR2 is YFSETQ. CDR3 in amino acids: CASAYRQYPPYEQYF. The CDR3, as DNA: TGCGCCAGCGCATATCGACAGTACCCTCCCTACGAGCAGTACTTC.

The V and J genes are TRBV18 and TRBJ2-2, with 8 positions matching TRBD2. The CDR3 totals 18 residues. CDR1 and CDR2 (germline): KGHSH, LQKENI. Trimming removed 0 bases from V and 2 bases from J; junction bases left unmatched: 8. The CDR3 sequence: CASSPPVASGFNTGELFF. The CDR3 coding sequence is TGTGCCAGCTCACCACCGGTAGCTAGCGGGTTTAACACCGGGGAGCTGTTTTTT.

The chain carries TRBV7-8 and TRBJ2-1, with D perhaps matching TRBD2 (6 bases). Trimming stripped 1 base from V and 0 bases from J, with 13 bases between. Germline CDR1 SGHVS, CDR2 FQNEAQ. This CDR3 has 17 residues. The CDR3 is CASSLEVAESSYNEQFF. The DNA of the CDR3 is TGTGCCAGCAGCTTAGAGGTAGCGGAGAGCTCCTACAATGAGCAGTTCTTC.

This chain uses TRBV6-5 with TRBJ1-6; TRBD1 aligns across 9 bases. Germline V gives CDR1 MNHEY, CDR2 SVGAGI. V lost 4 bases, J lost 9 bases, and 7 bases stayed unmatched. The CDR3 has 15 amino acids. In DNA, the CDR3 is TGTGCCAGCAGTTGGGGACAGGGCTTTCGTTCACCCCTCCACTTT. This codes for CASSWGQGFRSPLHF.